This T cell receptor (beta chain) was documented in a study of blood T cell repertoires in COVID-19. At the level of the study: Spain, Italy and the United States supplied samples that represented acute and convalescent COVID-19. T cells, B-cell-depleted T cells, or PBMCs provided the cDNA or gDNA that served as material.

How the authors handled the data: Amplifying reference gene primers gave estimates of nucleated cell counts. The assay was immunoSEQ multiplex PCR, and TCRdb's table has in-frame clones only and misses some. Clonal size and the V and J genes are those of that table, whereas D and trimming came from the DNA. The data hold 130,000 or so clones, with under 90% observed a single time. The TCR originated in a woman aged 55-70 years with active or convalescent COVID-19. The sample taken for sequencing was peripheral blood.

In nucleotides, the CDR3 is TGTGCCACCAGTGATACCGGGTCGGGGAAATTATTTTTT. It encodes CATSDTGSGKLFF. The chain recombines TRBV24-1 with TRBJ1-4; D not resolved. V was trimmed by 3 bases and J by 17 bases, leaving 18 bases between them. The CDR3 runs 13 residues. Per germline, CDR1 KGHDR and CDR2 SFDVKD.